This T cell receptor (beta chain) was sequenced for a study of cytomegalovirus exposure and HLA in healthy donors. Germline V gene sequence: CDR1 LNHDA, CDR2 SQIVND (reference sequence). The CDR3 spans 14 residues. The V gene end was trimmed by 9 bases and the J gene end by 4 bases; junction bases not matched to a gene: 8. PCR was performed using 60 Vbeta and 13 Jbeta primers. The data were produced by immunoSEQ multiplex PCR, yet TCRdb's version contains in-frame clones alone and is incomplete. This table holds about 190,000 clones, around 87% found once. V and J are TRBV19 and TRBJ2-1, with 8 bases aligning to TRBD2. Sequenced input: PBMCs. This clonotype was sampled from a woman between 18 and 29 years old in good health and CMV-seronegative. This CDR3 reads CASGGTRDYNEQFF. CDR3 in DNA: TGTGCCAGCGGCGGGACTAGGGATTACAATGAGCAGTTCTTC.